This is a list of T cell receptor beta chains from one sample in a study of CXCR3-negative and CXCR3-positive naive CD8 T cells. From its re-call of the 5' RACE reads, TCRdb lists each CDR3 protein once, without DNA. The repertoire shows about 110,000 distinct CDR3 sequences; the top ten hold approximately 0.38%. Sequencing was done on a sample of naive CXCR3+ CD8+ T cells from blood. The receptors were sampled from a human donor in good health. Some clones in this sample may be carry-over from other donors' samples. The CDR3 runs from the conserved cysteine through the conserved F or W. The order of the fields is J gene, V gene, CDR3 protein.

TRBJ2-1,TRBV9,CASSDWTGAYNEQFF
TRBJ2-7,TRBV7-6,CASSLEASGIYEQYF
TRBJ1-2,TRBV29-1,CSVEIDYGYTF
TRBJ2-3,TRBV12-3/TRBV12-4,CASSFSGGADTQYF
TRBJ1-2,TRBV15,CATSSFYGYTF
TRBJ2-3,TRBV29-1,CSVTSGATDTQYF
TRBJ2-1,TRBV5-6,CASSFSSTDHEQFF
TRBJ1-2,TRBV6-6,CASSYSQGNSLGYGYTF
TRBJ1-2,TRBV27,CASSLYSTGVGYTF
TRBJ2-1,TRBV5-6,CASSGDGNNEQFF
TRBJ2-1,TRBV6-5,CASSYSGGLYNEQFF
TRBJ1-1,TRBV25-1,CASSELGGEAFF
TRBJ1-2,TRBV2,CASKATGPVFNYGYTF
TRBJ2-1,TRBV20-1,CSVSGGAHEQFF
TRBJ2-1,TRBV29-1,CSVFLAGGPIPEQFF
TRBJ1-1,TRBV6-5,CASSGTGRVTEAFF
TRBJ1-2,TRBV10-3,CAIRWTILSDYGYTF
TRBJ2-1,TRBV4-2,CASSQVTADYNEQFF
TRBJ1-2,TRBV14,CASSPPEVVYYGYTF
TRBJ1-1,TRBV11-3,CASSPSGGDRLNTEAFF
TRBJ1-4,TRBV5-1,CASSLGDTDEKLFF
TRBJ2-7,TRBV12-3/TRBV12-4,CARRRDPSYEQYF
TRBJ2-1,TRBV2,CARRSGGYNEQFF
TRBJ1-1,TRBV29-1,CSAEGDSAEAFF
TRBJ1-1,TRBV7-2,CASSLLTGKTEAFF
TRBJ2-7,TRBV6-5,CASSSSTVDEQYF